This T cell receptor beta chain was obtained from a study of regulatory T cells in long-lasting Graves disease. Study outcomes and limitations: Small sample size may have lowered accuracy.

Sample time point: newly diagnosed GD, antithyroid drugs for less than 3 months. Isolated PBMC RNA provided the starting material for the TCR library. An endocrinology department in Xi'an, China, supplied the patients. Germline CDR1 reads MNHNY; CDR2 reads SVGAGI (reference sequence). The CDR3 is 13 residues long. V lost 0 bases to trimming and J lost 7 bases, with 6 bases between them. This clonotype was observed many times. Antigen unknown. Through Arm-PCR of CDR3 regions and iRepertoire HTBI primers, TCR beta libraries were built. A single record per CDR3 protein comes from TCRdb applying MiXCR to the multiplex PCR reads. The sample consists of about 400,000 distinct CDR3 sequences, 15% to 17% of them appearing once.

The material sequenced was peripheral blood mononuclear cells (PBMCs), taken at new diagnosis, from a patient treated with antithyroid drugs. The clonotype was recovered from a female donor with Graves disease. This rearrangement joins TRBV6-6 to TRBJ2-2; D is uncertain. This chain's CDR3 is CASSYSRNGELFF. CDR3 nucleotides: TGTGCCAGCAGTTACTCGAGGAACGGGGAGCTGTTTTTT.